A selection of T cell receptor beta chains follows, all from one sample in a study of blood T cell repertoires in COVID-19. Using immunoSEQ multiplex PCR, the repertoire was profiled, and TCRdb retains in-frame clones only, with some absent. The data show 350,000 to 450,000 clones, 80% to 90% seen once. The sequenced material came from peripheral blood. The receptors were sampled from a woman aged 55-69 years with COVID-19, enrolled during active disease. CDR3s include the opening cysteine and the closing phenylalanine or tryptophan. A D gene is named only where the DNA matches it firmly. Not every row has a clone size; where given, it reads once, few, many or a size class.

>TRBV7-9|TRBJ1-6|-|TRBD1
CASSLTGDNSPLHF
TGTGCCAGCAGCCTTACAGGGGATAATTCACCCCTCCACTTT
>TRBV3-1/TRBV3-2|TRBJ2-4|-|-
CASSQGGGGNIQYF
TGTGCCAGCAGCCAAGGGGGGGGCGGCAACATTCAGTACTTC
>TRBV30|TRBJ2-1|-|-
CAWSNTVEQFF
TGTGCCTGGAGTAACACAGTCGAGCAGTTCTTC
>TRBV7-2|TRBJ1-1|-|TRBD1
CASSWDSGGPPEAFF
TGTGCCAGCAGCTGGGACAGCGGGGGCCCCCCTGAAGCTTTCTTT
>TRBV6-1|TRBJ2-2|-|-
CASSEGRVPGELFF
TGTGCCAGCAGTGAAGGACGGGTGCCCGGGGAGCTGTTTTTT
>TRBV15|TRBJ1-5|-|-
CATSRTGTPNQPQHF
TGTGCCACCAGCAGAACCGGGACACCCAATCAGCCCCAGCATTTT
>TRBV5-1|TRBJ2-3|few|-
CASSPAGAARTDTQYF
TGCGCCAGCAGCCCGGCGGGGGCAGCAAGGACAGATACGCAGTATTTT
>TRBV9|TRBJ1-3|-|-
CASSGLTGTGNTIYF
TGTGCCAGCAGCGGACTTACAGGGACTGGAAACACCATATATTTT
>TRBV2|TRBJ1-1|-|-
CASSGNQLNTEAFF
TGTGCCAGCAGTGGAAACCAGTTGAACACTGAAGCTTTCTTT
>TRBV7-6|TRBJ2-2|-|TRBD2
CASSITSGTYTGELFF
TGTGCCAGCAGCATCACTAGCGGGACCTACACCGGGGAGCTGTTTTTT
>TRBV25-1|TRBJ2-7|-|TRBD1
CASSAAGTADYEQYF
TGTGCCAGCAGTGCAGCCGGGACAGCCGACTACGAGCAGTACTTC
>TRBV19|TRBJ1-5|-|TRBD1
CASSPADRYDQPQHF
TGTGCCAGTAGCCCCGCGGACAGGTATGATCAGCCCCAGCATTTT
>TRBV14|TRBJ1-3|few|TRBD1
CASSQDFSGTAGNTIYF
TGTGCCAGCAGCCAAGATTTCTCCGGGACAGCTGGAAACACCATATATTTT
>TRBV7-7|TRBJ2-1|-|TRBD1
CASSINRGDNEQFF
TGTGCCAGCAGCATAAACAGGGGAGACAATGAGCAGTTCTTC
>TRBV9|TRBJ2-6|-|-
CASSPIGWGQVSGANVLTF
TGTGCCAGCAGCCCTATCGGCTGGGGACAAGTCTCTGGGGCCAACGTCCTGACTTTC
>TRBV29-1|TRBJ2-7|-|-
CSVEIQYEQYF
TGCAGCGTTGAAATACAGTACGAGCAGTACTTC
>TRBV19|TRBJ1-2|-|TRBD1
CASSTTGTGRGYTF
TGTGCCAGTAGTACCACCGGGACAGGGAGGGGCTACACCTTC
>TRBV7-2|TRBJ2-3|-|TRBD1
CASSLAQTGGTDTQYF
TGTGCCAGCAGCTTAGCACAGACAGGGGGCACAGATACGCAGTATTTT
>TRBV5-8|TRBJ1-1|-|-
CASSLERNTEAFF
TGTGCCAGCAGCTTGGAGAGGAACACTGAAGCTTTCTTT
>TRBV9|TRBJ2-2|-|TRBD2
CASSPRGGGASGELFF
TGTGCCAGCAGCCCCCGTGGCGGGGGGGCCTCCGGGGAGCTGTTTTTT
>TRBV27|TRBJ2-3|once|TRBD2
CASTLRTSFTDTQYF
TGTGCCAGCACTCTAAGGACTAGTTTCACAGATACGCAGTATTTT
>TRBV18|TRBJ1-2|-|TRBD1
CASSRSGTGDIYGYTF
TGTGCCAGCTCACGATCCGGGACAGGGGATATCTATGGCTACACCTTC
>TRBV27|TRBJ2-5|-|-
CASGYREGGTQYF
TGTGCCAGCGGATACAGGGAAGGGGGGACCCAGTACTTC
>TRBV7-9|TRBJ1-3|-|-
CASSQLIISGNTIYF
TGTGCCAGCAGCCAACTAATTATCTCTGGAAACACCATATATTTT
>TRBV2|TRBJ1-2|-|TRBD1
CASSASQGQFYGYTF
TGTGCCAGCAGTGCATCCCAGGGACAGTTCTATGGCTACACCTTC
>TRBV15|TRBJ2-3|-|TRBD1
CATSRVGQGGVDTQYF
TGTGCCACCAGCAGAGTTGGACAGGGAGGAGTGGATACGCAGTATTTT
>TRBV5-1|TRBJ2-7|-|TRBD1
CASSTSPGQDYEQYF
TGCGCCAGCAGCACATCCCCGGGACAGGACTACGAGCAGTACTTC
>TRBV4-1|TRBJ2-7|-|TRBD1
CASSVSGGSGYEQYF
TGCGCCAGCAGTGTATCAGGGGGCTCGGGTTACGAGCAGTACTTC
>TRBV3-1/TRBV3-2|TRBJ1-1|once|TRBD1
CASSQGQGYTEAFF
TGTGCCAGCAGCCAAGGACAGGGGTACACTGAAGCTTTCTTT
>TRBV18|TRBJ1-3|-|-
CASSPLRPPGGLNTIYF
TGTGCCAGCTCACCACTCCGTCCTCCCGGGGGTTTAAACACCATATATTTT
>TRBV7-3|TRBJ1-1|-|-
CASSTPGAEAFF
TGTGCCAGCAGCACCCCGGGGGCTGAAGCTTTCTTT
>TRBV28|TRBJ1-3|-|-
CASSSGRGGNTIYF
TGTGCCAGCAGTTCTGGTCGAGGAGGAAACACCATATATTTT
>TRBV6-5|TRBJ1-2|few|-
CASSYRGPNYGYTF
TGTGCCAGCAGTTACAGGGGTCCGAACTATGGCTACACCTTC
>TRBV7-8|TRBJ1-5|-|-
CASSLAGGGGQPQHF
TGTGCCAGCAGCTTAGCGGGAGGGGGTGGCCAGCCCCAGCATTTT
>TRBV6-5|TRBJ2-5|-|-
CASRKQTGTQYF
TGTGCCAGCAGAAAACAGACCGGGACCCAGTACTTC
>TRBV3-1/TRBV3-2|TRBJ1-1|once|-
CASSYEGGRGTEAFF
TGTGCCAGCAGCTACGAGGGGGGGCGCGGCACTGAAGCTTTCTTT
>TRBV11-2|TRBJ2-1|-|TRBD1
CASSPRQGAVDHNEQFF
TGTGCCAGCAGCCCGCGACAGGGGGCAGTCGATCACAATGAGCAGTTCTTC
>TRBV3-1/TRBV3-2|TRBJ2-7|-|TRBD2
CASSQRLAGGIYEQYF
TGTGCCAGCAGCCAAAGACTAGCGGGGGGAATCTACGAGCAGTACTTC
>TRBV19|TRBJ1-2|-|TRBD1
CASTSGGTGYGYTF
TGTGCCAGTACCTCAGGGGGGACGGGCTATGGCTACACCTTC
>TRBV4-1|TRBJ1-2|-|TRBD1
CASSPQRPGQSYGYTF
TGCGCCAGCAGCCCCCAACGACCGGGACAGTCCTATGGCTACACCTTC
>TRBV24-1|TRBJ1-2|-|-
CATSDELSRGYTF
TGTGCCACCAGTGATGAACTCTCCCGGGGCTACACCTTC
>TRBV10-3|TRBJ1-1|-|-
CAIRSDSNTEAFF
TGTGCCATCAGGTCAGACAGTAACACTGAAGCTTTCTTT
>TRBV9|TRBJ2-7|-|TRBD2
CASSVSGTSVTYEQYF
TGTGCCAGCAGCGTATCCGGGACTAGCGTAACCTACGAGCAGTACTTC
>TRBV5-1|TRBJ1-4|-|TRBD1
CASRQGRSRLSTNEKLFF
TGCGCCAGCCGACAGGGGCGTTCCCGACTTTCAACTAATGAAAAACTGTTTTTT
>TRBV29-1|TRBJ2-1|once|TRBD2
CSVVAGGPYNEQFF
TGCAGCGTTGTGGCGGGGGGCCCCTACAATGAGCAGTTCTTC
>TRBV9|TRBJ2-7|-|TRBD1
CASSHTGGEQYF
TGTGCCAGCAGTCATACAGGGGGCGAGCAGTACTTC
>TRBV18|TRBJ1-3|few|-
CASSPPRSVGTSGNTIYF
TGTGCCAGCTCACCACCTAGGTCCGTTGGGACTTCTGGAAACACCATATATTTT
>TRBV7-9|TRBJ2-4|once|-
CASSLGSGAKNIQYF
TGTGCCAGCAGCTTAGGCAGCGGAGCCAAAAACATTCAGTACTTC
>TRBV28|TRBJ1-5|-|-
CASTPYRVVKPQHF
TGTGCCAGCACCCCCTACAGGGTGGTTAAGCCCCAGCATTTT
>TRBV6-5|TRBJ1-3|-|-
CASISGTDSGNTIYF
TGTGCCAGCATTAGTGGGACTGACTCTGGAAACACCATATATTTT
>TRBV7-8|TRBJ2-2|-|TRBD2
CASSLRAGEYTGELFF
TGTGCCAGCAGCTTAAGGGCGGGGGAGTACACCGGGGAGCTGTTTTTT
>TRBV12-5|TRBJ1-2|-|TRBD1
CASGLVQGSGGYTF
TGTGCTAGTGGTTTGGTACAGGGGTCGGGTGGCTACACCTTC
>TRBV28|TRBJ1-2|-|-
CASKQGPEGGYTF
TGTGCCAGCAAACAGGGTCCGGAAGGGGGCTACACCTTC
>TRBV5-5|TRBJ1-4|-|TRBD1
CASSLGDREWEKLFF
TGTGCCAGCAGCCTGGGTGACAGGGAATGGGAAAAACTGTTTTTT
>TRBV10-2|TRBJ1-5|-|-
CASRQGSNQPQHF
TGCGCCAGCAGACAGGGAAGCAATCAGCCCCAGCATTTT